This TCR beta chain was obtained from a study of tumor-infiltrating lymphocytes in primary liver carcinoma. About the research overall: Donors had hepatocellular carcinoma or combined HCC and intrahepatic cholangiocarcinoma. Stage T1-T3 N0M0 tumors spanned roughly 4.2 to 11 cm.

Unsorted whole blood supplied the RNA, and germline DNA was extracted too. Patients were treatment-naive with chronic HBV infection. A constant-region primer served to make TCR beta cDNA from roughly 500 ng total RNA. Amplification in three nested multiplex PCR rounds with slightly modified ARM-PCR gave rise to TCR beta libraries. Investigators reported that the first two PCR rounds, at around 9 cycles each, used TRBV1-TRBV30 forward primers with a C-beta reverse primer. TCRdb used MiXCR to reprocess the multiplex PCR reads, holding one entry per CDR3 protein. The data show 300,000 to 350,000 distinct CDR3 sequences, roughly 60% seen once. This clonotype was recorded only once. Its target is not known. One junction end disagrees with the germline gene, perhaps due to a read error. CDR3 length: 16 amino acids. Germline lookup yields CDR1 SEHNR and CDR2 FQNEAQ (reference sequence). Whole-study findings and limits: With p = 0.039, the top-250-clone fraction in tumors significantly exceeded that in blood.

The sample taken for sequencing was peripheral blood. The source of this sequence is a woman aged 25 to 39 with primary liver carcinoma and hepatitis B virus infection. The rearrangement uses TRBV7-9 and TRBJ2-7; 8 bases agree with TRBD1. CDR3 region: CTSSHSQGELSYEQYF. The CDR3 coding sequence is TGTACCAGCAGCCACTCACAGGGGGAACTCTCCTACGAGCAGTACTTC.